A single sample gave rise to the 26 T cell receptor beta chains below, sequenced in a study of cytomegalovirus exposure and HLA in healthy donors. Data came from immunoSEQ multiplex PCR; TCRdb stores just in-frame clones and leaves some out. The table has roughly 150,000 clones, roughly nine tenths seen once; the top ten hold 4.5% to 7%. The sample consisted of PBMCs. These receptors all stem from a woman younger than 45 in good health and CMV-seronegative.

This CDR3 reads CASSESLPLFKDEQFF. The CDR3 coding sequence is TGTGCCAGCAGTGAATCTTTACCACTATTTAAAGATGAGCAGTTCTTC. The chain combines TRBV2 with TRBJ2-1; D not resolved. This CDR3 has 16 amino acids. V gave up 2 bases and J gave up 8 bases, with 19 bases separating them. CDR1 SNHLY and CDR2 FYNNEI come from the germline V gene.

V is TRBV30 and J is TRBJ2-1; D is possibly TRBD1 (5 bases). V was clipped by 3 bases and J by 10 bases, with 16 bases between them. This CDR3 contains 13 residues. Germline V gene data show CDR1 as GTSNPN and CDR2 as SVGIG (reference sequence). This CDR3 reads CAWSRPHPGEQFF. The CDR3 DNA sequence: TGTGCCTGGAGCCGACCTCATCCAGGGGAGCAGTTCTTC.

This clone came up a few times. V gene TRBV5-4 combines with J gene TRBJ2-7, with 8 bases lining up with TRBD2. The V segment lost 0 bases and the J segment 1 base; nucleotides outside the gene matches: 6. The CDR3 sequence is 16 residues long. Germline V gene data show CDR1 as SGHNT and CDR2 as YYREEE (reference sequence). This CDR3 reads CASSLAGGLASYEQYF. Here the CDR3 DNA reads TGTGCCAGCAGCTTGGCTGGTGGACTAGCTTCCTACGAGCAGTACTTC.

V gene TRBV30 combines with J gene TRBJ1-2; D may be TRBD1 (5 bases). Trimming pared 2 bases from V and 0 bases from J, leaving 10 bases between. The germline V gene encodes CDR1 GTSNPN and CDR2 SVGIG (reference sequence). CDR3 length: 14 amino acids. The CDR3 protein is CAWSKGIANYGYTF. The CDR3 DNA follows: TGTGCCTGGAGTAAGGGGATAGCTAACTATGGCTACACCTTC. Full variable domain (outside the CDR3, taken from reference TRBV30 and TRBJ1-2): SQTIHQWPATLVQPVGSPLSLECTVEGTSNPNLYWYRQAAGRGLQLLFYSVGIGQISSEVPQNLSASRPQDRQFILSSKKLLLSDSGFYLCAWSKGIANYGYTFGSGTRLTVV.

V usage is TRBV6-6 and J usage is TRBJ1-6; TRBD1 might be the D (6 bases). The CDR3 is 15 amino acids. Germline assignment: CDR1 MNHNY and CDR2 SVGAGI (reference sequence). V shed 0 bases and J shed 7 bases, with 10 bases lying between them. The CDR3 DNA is TGTGCCAGCAGTTACTCGACAGGCTCAAATTCACCCCTCCACTTT. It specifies CASSYSTGSNSPLHF.

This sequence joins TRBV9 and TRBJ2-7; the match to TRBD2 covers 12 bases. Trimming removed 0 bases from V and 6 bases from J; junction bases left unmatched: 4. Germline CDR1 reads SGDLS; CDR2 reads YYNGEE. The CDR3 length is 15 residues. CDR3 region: CASSVGTSGIAEQYF. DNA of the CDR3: TGTGCCAGCAGCGTAGGGACTAGCGGGATCGCCGAGCAGTACTTC.

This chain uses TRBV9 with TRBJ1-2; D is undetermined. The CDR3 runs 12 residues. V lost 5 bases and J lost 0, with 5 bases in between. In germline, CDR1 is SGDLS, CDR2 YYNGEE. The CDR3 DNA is TGTGCCAGCAGAGGAGCTAACTATGGCTACACCTTC. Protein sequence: CASRGANYGYTF.

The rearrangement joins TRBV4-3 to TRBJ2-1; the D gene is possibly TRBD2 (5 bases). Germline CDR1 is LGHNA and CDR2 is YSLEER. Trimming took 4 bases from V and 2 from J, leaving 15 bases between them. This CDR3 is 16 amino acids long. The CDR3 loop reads CASSLEGGITYNEQFF. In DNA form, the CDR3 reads TGCGCCAGCAGCCTAGAGGGTGGTATTACCTACAATGAGCAGTTCTTC.

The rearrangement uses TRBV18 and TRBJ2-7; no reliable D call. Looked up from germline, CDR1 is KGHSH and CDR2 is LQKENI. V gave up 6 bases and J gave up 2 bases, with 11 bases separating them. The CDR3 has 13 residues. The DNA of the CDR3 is TGTGCCAGCTCGCCAGGACGGACCTACGAGCAGTACTTC. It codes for CASSPGRTYEQYF.

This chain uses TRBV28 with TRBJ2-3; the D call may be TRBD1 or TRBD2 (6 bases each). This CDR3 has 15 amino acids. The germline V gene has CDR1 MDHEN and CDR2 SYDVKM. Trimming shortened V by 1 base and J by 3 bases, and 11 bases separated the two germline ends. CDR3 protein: CASSLLGGRTDTQYF. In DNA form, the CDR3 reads TGTGCCAGCAGTTTATTGGGGGGCCGGACAGATACGCAGTATTTT. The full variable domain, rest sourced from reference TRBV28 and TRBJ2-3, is DVKVTQSSRYLVKRTGEKVFLECVQDMDHENMFWYRQDPGLGLRLIYFSYDVKMKEKGDIPEGYSVSREKKERFSLILESASTNQTSMYLCASSLLGGRTDTQYFGPGTRLTVL.

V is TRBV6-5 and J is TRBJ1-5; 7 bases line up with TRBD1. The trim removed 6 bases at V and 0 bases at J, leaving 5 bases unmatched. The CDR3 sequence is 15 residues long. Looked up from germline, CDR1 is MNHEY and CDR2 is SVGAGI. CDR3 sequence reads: CASRPDRASNQPQHF. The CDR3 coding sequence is TGTGCCAGCAGGCCAGACAGGGCTAGCAATCAGCCCCAGCATTTT.

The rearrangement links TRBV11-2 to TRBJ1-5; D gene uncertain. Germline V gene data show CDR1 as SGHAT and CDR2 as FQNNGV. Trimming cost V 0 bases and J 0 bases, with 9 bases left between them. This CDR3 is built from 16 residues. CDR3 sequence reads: CASSLENYYSNQPQHF. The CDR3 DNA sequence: TGTGCCAGCAGCTTAGAGAACTACTATAGCAATCAGCCCCAGCATTTT.

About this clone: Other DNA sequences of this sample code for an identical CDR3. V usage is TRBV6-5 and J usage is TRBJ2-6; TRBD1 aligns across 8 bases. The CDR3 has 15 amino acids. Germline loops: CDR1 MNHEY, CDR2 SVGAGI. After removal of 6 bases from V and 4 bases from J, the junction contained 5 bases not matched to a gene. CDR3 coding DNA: TGTGCCAGCAGCCAGGACAGGGCGGGGGCCAACGTCCTGACTTTC. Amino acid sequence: CASSQDRAGANVLTF.

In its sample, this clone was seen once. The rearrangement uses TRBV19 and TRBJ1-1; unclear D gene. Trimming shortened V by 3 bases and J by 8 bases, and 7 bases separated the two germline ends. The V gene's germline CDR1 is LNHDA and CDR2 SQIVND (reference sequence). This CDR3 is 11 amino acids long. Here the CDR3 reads CASSIGPEAFF. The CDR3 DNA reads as TGTGCCAGTAGTATCGGTCCGGAAGCTTTCTTT.

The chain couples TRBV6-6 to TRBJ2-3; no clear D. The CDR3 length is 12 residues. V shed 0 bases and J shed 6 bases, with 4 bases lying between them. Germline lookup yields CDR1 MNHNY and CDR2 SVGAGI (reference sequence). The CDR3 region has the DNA TGTGCCAGCAGTTACTCGTGGGATACGCAGTATTTT. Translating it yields CASSYSWDTQYF.

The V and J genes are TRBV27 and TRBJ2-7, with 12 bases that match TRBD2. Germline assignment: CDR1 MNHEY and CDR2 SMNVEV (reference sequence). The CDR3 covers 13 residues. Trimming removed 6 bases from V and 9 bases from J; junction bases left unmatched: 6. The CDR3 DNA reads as TGTGCCAGCAGACTGACTAGCGGGAGTTCGCAGTACTTC. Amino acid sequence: CASRLTSGSSQYF.

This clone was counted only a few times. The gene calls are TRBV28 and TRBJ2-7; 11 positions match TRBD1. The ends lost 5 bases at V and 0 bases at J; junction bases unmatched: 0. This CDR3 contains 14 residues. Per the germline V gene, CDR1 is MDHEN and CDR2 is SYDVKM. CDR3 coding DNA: TGTGCCAGCAGTGGGACAGGGGGCTCCTACGAGCAGTACTTC. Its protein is CASSGTGGSYEQYF.

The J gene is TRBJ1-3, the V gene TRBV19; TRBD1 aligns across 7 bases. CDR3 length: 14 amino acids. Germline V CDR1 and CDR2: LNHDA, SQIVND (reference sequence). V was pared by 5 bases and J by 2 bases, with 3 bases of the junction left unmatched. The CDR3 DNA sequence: TGTGCCAGTAGTCCTGGGACAGCTGGAAACACCATATATTTT. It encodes CASSPGTAGNTIYF.

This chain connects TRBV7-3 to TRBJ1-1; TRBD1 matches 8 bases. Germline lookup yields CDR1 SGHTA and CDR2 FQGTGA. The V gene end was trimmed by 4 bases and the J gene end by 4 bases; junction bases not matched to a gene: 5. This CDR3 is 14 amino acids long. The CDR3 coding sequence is TGTGCCAGCAGCTCAGGCACAGGGGGCACTGAAGCTTTCTTT. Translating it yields CASSSGTGGTEAFF. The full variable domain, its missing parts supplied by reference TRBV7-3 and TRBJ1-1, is GAGVSQTPSNKVTEKGKYVELRCDPISGHTALYWYRQSLGQGPEFLIYFQGTGAADDSGLPNDRFFAVRPEGSVSTLKIQRTERGDSAVYLCASSSGTGGTEAFFGQGTRLTVV.

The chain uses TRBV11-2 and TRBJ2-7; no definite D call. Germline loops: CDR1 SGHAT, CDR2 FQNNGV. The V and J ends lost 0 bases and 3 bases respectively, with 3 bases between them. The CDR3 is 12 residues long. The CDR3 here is CASSLDSYEQYF. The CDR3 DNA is TGTGCCAGCAGCTTAGACAGCTACGAGCAGTACTTC.

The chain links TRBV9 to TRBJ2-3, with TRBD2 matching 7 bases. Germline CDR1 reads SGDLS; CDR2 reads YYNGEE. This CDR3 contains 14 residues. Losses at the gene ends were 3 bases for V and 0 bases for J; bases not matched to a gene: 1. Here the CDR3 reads CASSAGRSTDTQYF. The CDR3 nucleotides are TGTGCCAGCAGCGCCGGGAGGAGCACAGATACGCAGTATTTT.

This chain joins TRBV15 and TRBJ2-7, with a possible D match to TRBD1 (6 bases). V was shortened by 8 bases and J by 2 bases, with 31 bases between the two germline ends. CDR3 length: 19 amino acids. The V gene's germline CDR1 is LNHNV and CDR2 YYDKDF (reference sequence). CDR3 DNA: TGTGCCACCTCAGGGGTTTCTTTGGTATCGGACTCCCGGGCCTACGAGCAGTACTTC. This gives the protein CATSGVSLVSDSRAYEQYF. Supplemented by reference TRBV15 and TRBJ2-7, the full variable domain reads DAMVIQNPRYQVTQFGKPVTLSCSQTLNHNVMYWYQQKSSQAPKLLFHYYDKDFNNEADTPDNFQSRRPNTSFCFLDIRSPGLGDTAMYLCATSGVSLVSDSRAYEQYFGPGTRLTVT.

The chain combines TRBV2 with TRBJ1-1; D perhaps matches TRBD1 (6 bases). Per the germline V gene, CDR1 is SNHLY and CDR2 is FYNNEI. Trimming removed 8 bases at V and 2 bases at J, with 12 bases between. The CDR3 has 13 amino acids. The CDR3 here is CASRRTENTEAFF. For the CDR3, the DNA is TGTGCCAGCCGTCGGACAGAAAACACTGAAGCTTTCTTT. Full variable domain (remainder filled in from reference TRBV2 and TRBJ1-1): EPEVTQTPSHQVTQMGQEVILRCVPISNHLYFYWYRQILGQKVEFLVSFYNNEISEKSEIFDDQFSVERPDGSNFTLKIRSTKLEDSAMYFCASRRTENTEAFFGQGTRLTVV.

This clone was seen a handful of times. For the CDR3, the DNA is TGCGCCAGCAGCCAAGATCCGACAGGGGCATCTGGCTACACCTTC. Protein product: CASSQDPTGASGYTF. V usage is TRBV4-1 and J usage is TRBJ1-2, with TRBD1 identical over 8 bases. The CDR3 has 15 amino acids. The J segment lost 7 bases and the V segment lost 0 bases, leaving 7 bases of the junction unmatched. Germline lookup yields CDR1 MGHRA and CDR2 YSYEKL.

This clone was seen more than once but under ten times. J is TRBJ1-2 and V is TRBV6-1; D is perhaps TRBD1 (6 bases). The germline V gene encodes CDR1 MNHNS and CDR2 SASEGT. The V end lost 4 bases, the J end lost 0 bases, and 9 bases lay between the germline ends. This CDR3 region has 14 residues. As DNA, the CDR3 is TGTGCCAGCAGTGCCGGGACAACTAACTATGGCTACACCTTC. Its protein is CASSAGTTNYGYTF.

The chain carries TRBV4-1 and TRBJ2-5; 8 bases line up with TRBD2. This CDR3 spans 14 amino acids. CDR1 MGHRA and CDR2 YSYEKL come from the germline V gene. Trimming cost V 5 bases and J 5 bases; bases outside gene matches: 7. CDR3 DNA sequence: TGCGCCAGCAGCTCGGCGGGGGGCCGGGAGACCCAGTACTTC. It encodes CASSSAGGRETQYF.